The next 26 T cell receptor beta chains were all read from a single sample in a study of post-analysis software for immune sequencing data. Included in the TCR beta cDNA libraries were unique molecular identifiers. Each CDR3 protein gets one entry after TCRdb re-called the PCR reads with MiXCR. The table shows about 770,000 distinct CDR3 sequences, with roughly 46% occurring only once. Study-wide points: When patients were compared with controls, about five TRBV segments were more frequent, TRBV5-6, TRBV5-1 and TRBV20-1 among them.

For these receptors, no antigen is known. The sequenced sample consisted of blood. These receptors all stem from a girl between 5 and 17 years old with multiple sclerosis.

V is TRBV27 and J is TRBJ2-7, with 7 bases matching TRBD1. Germline lookup yields CDR1 MNHEY and CDR2 SMNVEV (reference sequence). The CDR3 is 13 amino acids. The V segment lost 6 bases and the J segment 2 bases; nucleotides outside the gene matches: 4. The CDR3 loop reads CASRPTGTYEQYF. CDR3 bases: TGTGCCAGCAGACCGACAGGGACCTACGAGCAGTACTTC.

This chain joins TRBV20-1 and TRBJ2-7, with D hard to call. The CDR3 runs to 13 residues. Germline V gene data show CDR1 as DFQATT and CDR2 as SNEGSKA (reference sequence). Trimming removed 0 bases at V and 7 bases at J, with 13 bases between. The chain's CDR3 is CSARDRGVREQYF. CDR3 coding DNA: TGCAGTGCTAGAGATCGTGGGGTGCGGGAGCAGTACTTC.

The gene calls are TRBV12-3 or TRBV12-4 and TRBJ2-3; D remains ambiguous. Trimming took 1 base from V and 6 from J, leaving 14 bases between them. The CDR3 has 15 residues. The CDR3 region is CASSLGHNRMDTQYF. The CDR3 nucleotides are TGTGCCAGCAGTTTAGGCCACAATAGGATGGATACGCAGTATTTT.

This clonotype was picked up many times. In DNA, the CDR3 is TGTGCCAGCAATGACAGGGTGGGAGATACGCAGTATTTT. It translates to CASNDRVGDTQYF. The rearrangement links TRBV21-1 to TRBJ2-3; no DNA check was done on the table's D call, TRBD1. TRBV21-1 counts as a pseudogene. CDR3 length: 13 amino acids.

There are a few counts of this clonotype. The rearrangement joins TRBV5-1 to TRBJ1-2; the match to TRBD1 covers 9 bases. Germline V lookup: CDR1 SGHRS, CDR2 YFSETQ. After removal of 6 bases from V and 11 bases from J, the junction contained 11 bases not matched to a gene. The CDR3 spans 13 residues. The CDR3 is CASMARTGEGYTF. As DNA, the CDR3 is TGCGCCAGCATGGCGAGGACAGGGGAAGGATACACCTTC.

This chain joins TRBV5-1 and TRBJ2-1, with D possibly matching TRBD2 (7 bases). Trimming took off 2 bases at V and 7 bases at J, with 16 bases between the two ends. Germline V gene sequence: CDR1 SGHRS, CDR2 YFSETQ. CDR3 length equals 15 residues. Here the CDR3 reads CASSFARGGGNEQFF. The CDR3 coding sequence is TGCGCCAGCAGCTTCGCCAGGGGAGGGGGGAATGAGCAGTTCTTC.

The J gene is TRBJ2-5, the V gene TRBV20-1; 10 bases match TRBD1. CDR1 is DFQATT, CDR2 SNEGSKA, per germline (reference sequence). Germline trimming cut 6 bases from V and 4 bases from J; bases unmatched to any gene: 5. There are 13 residues in the CDR3. CDR3 residues: CSAPDRGSETQYF. The DNA for the CDR3 is TGCAGTGCACCGGACAGGGGGTCAGAGACCCAGTACTTC.

This chain joins TRBV11-2 and TRBJ2-5, with 9 bases lining up with TRBD1. The J call may be mistaken, given a closer DNA end match to TRBJ2-7. Germline V gene sequence: CDR1 SGHAT, CDR2 FQNNGV. CDR3 length equals 18 residues. CDR3 nucleotides: TGTGCCAGCAGCTCCACTTGGGACAGGGTGAATCCGGCAGACGAGCAGTACTTC. Translating it yields CASSSTWDRVNPADEQYF.

The chain links TRBV29-1 to TRBJ2-4; the match to TRBD1 covers 7 bases. The end of the DNA fits TRBJ2-7 better, so the J call may be wrong. This CDR3 is built from 12 residues. Germline assignment: CDR1 SQVTM and CDR2 ANQGSEA. The CDR3 DNA sequence: TGCAGCGGGGGGACAGACTACTACGAGCAGTACTTC. Translation: CSGGTDYYEQYF.

V and J are TRBV20-1 and TRBJ2-7, with D perhaps TRBD2 (6 bases). V gave up 4 bases and J gave up 2 bases, with 12 bases separating them. Germline CDR1 reads DFQATT; CDR2 reads SNEGSKA (reference sequence). CDR3 size: 13 residues. CDR3 coding DNA: TGCAGTGCTATCCGGGACTCTACCTACGAGCAGTACTTC. The encoded protein is CSAIRDSTYEQYF.

This clonotype was seen more than once but under ten times. This chain joins TRBV20-1 and TRBJ2-5; 9 bases align to TRBD2. V trimming: 5 bases; J trimming: 2 bases; junction bases outside the gene matches: 24. The CDR3 totals 20 residues. Germline CDR1 reads DFQATT; CDR2 reads SNEGSKA (reference sequence). The CDR3 sequence is CSASRPQTHTSGLSQETQYF. CDR3 coding DNA: TGCAGTGCTTCCCGCCCTCAGACACATACTAGCGGGCTATCGCAAGAGACCCAGTACTTC.

A single count supports this clonotype. The V call is TRBV6-2 or TRBV6-3, the J call TRBJ2-5; no clear D. Near its end, the DNA agrees better with TRBJ2-7, so the J call may be wrong. CDR3 length equals 15 residues. Germline V gene data show CDR1 as MNHEY and CDR2 as SVGEGT. Here the CDR3 DNA reads TGTGCCAGCACCACATATTCTACCCTCACCTACGAGCAGTACTTC. Amino acids: CASTTYSTLTYEQYF.

This rearrangement joins TRBV10-3 to TRBJ2-1; D perhaps matches TRBD2 (6 bases). V lost 4 bases and J lost 1, with 11 bases in between. The CDR3 has 15 residues. Germline loops: CDR1 ENHRY, CDR2 SYGVKD. Written as DNA, the CDR3 is TGTGCCATCAGTGGGGCGGGACTTTCCTACAATGAGCAGTTCTTC. Its translation: CAISGAGLSYNEQFF.

The CDR3 region has the DNA TGTGCCAGTTCTAGCGGCGCCCTCTCTGGGGCCAACGTCCTGACTTTC. Its protein is CASSSGALSGANVLTF. The J gene is TRBJ2-6, the V gene TRBV6-1, with 7 bases aligning to TRBD2. The CDR3 length is 16 residues. Germline V gene sequence: CDR1 MNHNS, CDR2 SASEGT. V was pared by 9 bases and J by 0 bases, with 8 bases of the junction left unmatched.

The rearrangement links TRBV11-2 to TRBJ2-7; 7 bases line up with TRBD1. This CDR3 region has 15 residues. The V segment lost 6 bases and the J segment 3 bases; nucleotides outside the gene matches: 11. Germline-derived CDR1 and CDR2 are SGHAT and FQNNGV. In DNA form, the CDR3 reads TGTGCCAGCAGTCCCGGGACAGAAATTCACTACGAGCAGTACTTC. Translated, it gives CASSPGTEIHYEQYF.

There are a few counts of this clonotype. The rearrangement links TRBV5-1 to TRBJ2-3, with D possibly TRBD1 on 6 matching bases. Germline V gene sequence: CDR1 SGHRS, CDR2 YFSETQ. V lost 1 base to trimming and J lost 2 bases, with 11 bases between them. The CDR3 totals 15 residues. CDR3: CASSLIDRNTDTQYF. The CDR3 nucleotides read TGCGCCAGCAGCTTGATCGACAGGAACACAGATACGCAGTATTTT.

This rearrangement joins TRBV20-1 to TRBJ2-7; D tentatively reads TRBD1 or TRBD2 (5 bases each). TRBJ2-5 explains the end of the DNA better; the J call may be wrong. This CDR3 region has 13 residues. The V gene's germline CDR1 is DFQATT and CDR2 SNEGSKA (reference sequence). Here the CDR3 reads CSAQERGWETQYF. The CDR3 DNA reads as TGCAGTGCCCAAGAGAGGGGCTGGGAGACCCAGTACTTC.

This sequence joins TRBV12-3 or TRBV12-4 and TRBJ2-7; possible D gene TRBD1, 7 bases. The CDR3 contains 13 residues. The ends were cut back, 3 bases at V and 6 bases at J, with 12 bases in the middle. The CDR3 region has the DNA TGTGCCAGCAGTTTGAGCAGGGGGGCCGAGCAGTACTTC. It specifies CASSLSRGAEQYF.

J is TRBJ1-2 and V is TRBV24-1; a weak D match, TRBD1 (6 bases). Germline values: CDR1 KGHDR, CDR2 SFDVKD. With 2 bases removed from V and 5 bases from J, the gap between germline ends came to 11 bases. The CDR3 covers 14 residues. CDR3 residues: CATSDSWRGYGYTF. DNA of the CDR3: TGTGCCACCAGTGATTCGTGGAGGGGGTATGGCTACACCTTC.

This clonotype has more than one count but fewer than ten. The V gene is TRBV12-3 or TRBV12-4, the J gene TRBJ2-5; 9 nucleotides align to TRBD1. With 5 bases clipped from V and 1 base from J, the junction kept 8 bases outside the gene matches. This CDR3 has 16 residues. The CDR3 reads CASSPRGTGPQETQYF. The CDR3 DNA is TGTGCCAGCAGTCCCCGGGGGACAGGGCCCCAAGAGACCCAGTACTTC.

V usage is TRBV28 and J usage is TRBJ2-3; TRBD2 aligns across 7 bases. After removal of 2 bases from V and 0 bases from J, the junction contained 8 bases not matched to a gene. Germline V lookup: CDR1 MDHEN, CDR2 SYDVKM. The CDR3 is 17 residues long. CDR3 in amino acids: CASSLEISGYSTDTQYF. The CDR3 nucleotides are TGTGCCAGCAGTTTAGAAATTAGCGGGTATAGCACAGATACGCAGTATTTT.

V is TRBV7-9 and J is TRBJ2-1; possibly TRBD1 for D (6 bases). With 6 bases removed from V and 7 bases from J, the gap between germline ends came to 22 bases. CDR3 length: 16 residues. CDR1 and CDR2 (germline): SEHNR, FQNEAQ (reference sequence). The CDR3, as DNA: TGTGCCAGCAGAGAGGAAGGGGGTTCCCCGGGAAATGAGCAGTTCTTC. Translated: CASREEGGSPGNEQFF.

The chain recombines TRBV12-3 or TRBV12-4 with TRBJ1-2, with a possible D match to TRBD1 (6 bases). The CDR3 covers 14 residues. The germline V and J ends were trimmed by 7 bases and 2 bases, with 14 bases remaining between them. DNA of the CDR3: TGTGCCAGCAACGGAGGGACATCCAACTATGGCTACACCTTC. Translation: CASNGGTSNYGYTF.

This chain's CDR3 is CASRAQGAFGANVLTF. The DNA for the CDR3 is TGCGCCAGCAGGGCTCAGGGGGCATTTGGGGCCAACGTCCTGACTTTC. The chain is built from TRBV5-1 and TRBJ2-6; TRBD1 matches 8 bases. This CDR3 region has 16 residues. With 5 bases clipped from V and 3 bases from J, the junction kept 7 bases outside the gene matches. Germline assignment: CDR1 SGHRS and CDR2 YFSETQ.

This clonotype occurred a few times. The chain joins TRBV29-1 to TRBJ1-2; a possible D gene is TRBD1 (6 bases). In germline, CDR1 is SQVTM, CDR2 ANQGSEA. CDR3 length: 17 residues. V shed 0 bases and J shed 4 bases, with 21 bases lying between them. CDR3 residues: CSVEDIGRGTEAYGYTF. For the CDR3, the DNA is TGCAGCGTTGAAGATATAGGCAGGGGCACCGAAGCCTATGGCTACACCTTC. The complete variable domain, with remaining parts taken from reference TRBV29-1 and TRBJ1-2, reads SAVISQKPSRDICQRGTSLTIQCQVDSQVTMMFWYRQQPGQSLTLIATANQGSEATYESGFVIDKFPISRPNLTFSTLTVSNMSPEDSSIYLCSVEDIGRGTEAYGYTFGSGTRLTVV.

This clonotype was recorded many times. This chain links TRBV4-2 with TRBJ1-2; perhaps TRBD1 as D (6 bases). There are 22 residues in the CDR3. CDR1 is LGHNA and CDR2 is YNFKEQ in the germline V gene. Trimming stripped 4 bases from V and 4 bases from J, with 37 bases between. CDR3 nucleotides: TGTGCCAGCAGCCCACGGGGGAGGGCCGAGGCCGGCTTAGGGGGGTTTAGCTATGGCTACACCTTC. It specifies CASSPRGRAEAGLGGFSYGYTF.